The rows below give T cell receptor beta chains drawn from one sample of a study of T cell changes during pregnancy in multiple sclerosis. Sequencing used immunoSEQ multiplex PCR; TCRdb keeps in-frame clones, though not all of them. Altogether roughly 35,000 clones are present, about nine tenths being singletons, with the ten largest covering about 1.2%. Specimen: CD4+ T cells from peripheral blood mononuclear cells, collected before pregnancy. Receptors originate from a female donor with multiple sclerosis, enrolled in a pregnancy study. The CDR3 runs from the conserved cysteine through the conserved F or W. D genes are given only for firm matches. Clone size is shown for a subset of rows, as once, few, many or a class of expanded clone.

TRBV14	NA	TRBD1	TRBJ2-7	CASSLGQGFTEQYF	TGTGCCAGCAGCCTCGGACAGGGATTTACCGAGCAGTACTTC
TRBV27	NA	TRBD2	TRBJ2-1	CASSSPTSGRGNEQFF	TGTGCCAGCAGTTCGCCGACTAGCGGGAGGGGGAATGAGCAGTTCTTC
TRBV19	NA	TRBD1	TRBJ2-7	CASSKSNRGTYEQYF	TGTGCCAGTAGTAAGAGTAACAGGGGGACCTACGAGCAGTACTTC
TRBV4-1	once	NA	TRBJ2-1	CASSQGSSSRPTYNEQFF	TGCGCCAGCAGCCAAGGTAGTAGCAGCAGACCCACCTACAATGAGCAGTTCTTC
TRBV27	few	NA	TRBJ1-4	CASTRQFNEKLFF	TGTGCCAGCACCCGACAGTTTAATGAAAAACTGTTTTTT
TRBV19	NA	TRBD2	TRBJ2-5	CASSTPGLAVGTQYF	TGTGCCAGTAGTACCCCGGGACTAGCGGTAGGGACCCAGTACTTC
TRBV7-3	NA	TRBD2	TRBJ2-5	CASSLTGEREGETQYF	TGTGCCAGCAGCTTAACGGGCGAGCGGGAGGGAGAGACCCAGTACTTC
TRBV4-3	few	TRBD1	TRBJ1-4	CASSQRLGTGNEKLFF	TGCGCCAGCAGCCAACGCCTCGGGACAGGGAACGAAAAACTGTTTTTT
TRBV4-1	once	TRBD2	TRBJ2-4	CASRLGLDGNIQYF	TGCGCCAGCAGACTGGGACTAGATGGGAACATTCAGTACTTC
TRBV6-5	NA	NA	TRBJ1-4	CASSYSGAGAQEKLFF	TGTGCCAGCAGTTACTCGGGGGCAGGGGCTCAAGAAAAACTGTTTTTT
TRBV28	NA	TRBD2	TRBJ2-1	CASRVTSGVSYNEQFF	TGTGCCAGCAGGGTTACTAGCGGGGTTTCCTACAATGAGCAGTTCTTC
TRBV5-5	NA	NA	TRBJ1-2	CASTQPADYGYTF	TGTGCCAGCACCCAACCTGCAGACTATGGCTACACCTTC
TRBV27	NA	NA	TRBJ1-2	CASSPNYGYTF	TGTGCCAGCAGTCCAAACTATGGCTACACCTTC
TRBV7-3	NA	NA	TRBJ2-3	CASSFGTDTQYF	TGTGCCAGCAGCTTCGGCACAGATACGCAGTATTTT
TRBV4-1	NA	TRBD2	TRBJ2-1	CASSQDGTSGGWGEQFF	TGCGCCAGCAGCCAAGACGGGACTAGCGGGGGGTGGGGTGAGCAGTTCTTC
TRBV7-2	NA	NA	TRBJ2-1	CASSFQGGEQFF	TGTGCCAGCAGCTTCCAGGGGGGTGAGCAGTTCTTC
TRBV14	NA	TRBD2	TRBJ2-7	CASSEGLAGPYEQYF	TGTGCCAGCAGCGAAGGACTAGCGGGCCCCTACGAGCAGTACTTC
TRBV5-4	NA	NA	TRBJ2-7	CASSLVGRAVSEQYF	TGTGCCAGCAGCTTGGTGGGCAGGGCAGTCTCCGAGCAGTACTTC
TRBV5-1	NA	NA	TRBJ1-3	CASSLSLEARNTIYF	TGCGCCAGCAGCCTCTCCCTGGAGGCGCGAAACACCATATATTTT
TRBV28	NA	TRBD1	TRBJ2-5	CASSLTGGAETQYF	TGTGCCAGCAGTTTAACAGGGGGCGCTGAGACCCAGTACTTC
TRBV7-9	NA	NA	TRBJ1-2	CASSPDTPYGYTF	TGTGCCAGCAGCCCGGACACTCCCTATGGCTACACCTTC
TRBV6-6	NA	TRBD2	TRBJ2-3	CASSSGLATDTQYF	TGTGCCAGCAGTTCCGGACTAGCCACAGATACGCAGTATTTT
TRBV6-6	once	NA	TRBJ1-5	CASSYHDTGNQPQHF	TGTGCCAGCAGTTACCACGACACAGGGAATCAGCCCCAGCATTTT
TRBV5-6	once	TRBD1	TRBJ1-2	CASSSWGQGLSGYTF	TGTGCCAGCAGCTCCTGGGGACAGGGCTTATCTGGCTACACCTTC
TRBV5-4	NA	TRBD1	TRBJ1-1	CASSPGTGGTEAFF	TGTGCCAGCAGCCCCGGGACAGGGGGCACTGAAGCTTTCTTT
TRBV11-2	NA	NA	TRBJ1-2	CASSLGEDYGYTF	TGTGCCAGCAGCTTAGGCGAGGACTATGGCTACACCTTC
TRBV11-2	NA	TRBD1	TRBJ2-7	CASRQPGQGSSEQYF	TGTGCCAGCAGACAACCGGGACAGGGTTCCTCCGAGCAGTACTTC
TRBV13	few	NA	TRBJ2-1	CASSLGDFPSYNEQFF	TGTGCCAGCAGCTTAGGAGACTTTCCGTCCTACAATGAGCAGTTCTTC
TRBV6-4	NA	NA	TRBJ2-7	CASTPIREQYF	TGTGCCAGCACCCCGATTCGGGAGCAGTACTTC
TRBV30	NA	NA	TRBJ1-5	CAWSRGGGQPQHF	TGTGCCTGGAGCCGGGGGGGCGGTCAGCCCCAGCATTTT
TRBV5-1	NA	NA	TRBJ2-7	CASSLEGVTSEQYF	TGCGCCAGCAGCTTGGAAGGGGTCACCTCCGAGCAGTACTTC
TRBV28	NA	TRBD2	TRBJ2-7	CASSREGVGYEQYF	TGTGCCAGCAGTCGGGAGGGCGTGGGCTACGAGCAGTACTTC
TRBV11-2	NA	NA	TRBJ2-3	CASRPRQYTDTQYF	TGTGCCAGCAGACCTCGACAGTACACAGATACGCAGTATTTT
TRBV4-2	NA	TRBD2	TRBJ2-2	CASGLLAGDTGELFF	TGTGCCAGCGGCCTACTAGCGGGAGACACCGGGGAGCTGTTTTTT
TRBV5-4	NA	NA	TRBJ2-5	CASSFREETQYF	TGTGCCAGCAGCTTTCGGGAGGAGACCCAGTACTTC
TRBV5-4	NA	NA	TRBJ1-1	CASSVQEVNTEAFF	TGTGCCAGCAGTGTTCAGGAGGTGAACACTGAAGCTTTCTTT
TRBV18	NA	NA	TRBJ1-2	CASSPDGEFGYTF	TGTGCCAGCTCACCGGACGGGGAATTTGGCTACACCTTC
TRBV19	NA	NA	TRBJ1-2	CASKEVRYGYTF	TGTGCCAGTAAGGAGGTTCGCTATGGCTACACCTTC
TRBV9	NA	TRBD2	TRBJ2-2	CASSVGRPSGRGRRTGELFF	TGTGCCAGCAGCGTAGGCCGGCCTAGCGGGAGGGGTAGGAGGACCGGGGAGCTGTTTTTT
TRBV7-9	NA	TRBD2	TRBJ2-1	CASSKEVGTSGYNEQFF	TGTGCCAGCAGCAAAGAAGTAGGGACTAGCGGTTACAATGAGCAGTTCTTC
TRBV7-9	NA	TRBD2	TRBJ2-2	CASIRTSGVTGELFF	TGTGCCAGCATTCGGACTAGCGGGGTTACCGGGGAGCTGTTTTTT
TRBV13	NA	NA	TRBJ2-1	CASSSRMPLQRTNEQFF	TGTGCCAGCAGCTCCCGAATGCCTCTCCAGCGCACCAATGAGCAGTTCTTC
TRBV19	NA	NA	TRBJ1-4	CASSIGVATNEKLFF	TGTGCCAGTAGTATCGGAGTCGCAACTAATGAAAAACTGTTTTTT
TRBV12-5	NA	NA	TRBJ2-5	CASGLVVGRDYQETQYF	TGTGCTAGTGGTTTGGTCGTCGGCCGGGACTACCAAGAGACCCAGTACTTC
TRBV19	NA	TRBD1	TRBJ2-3	CASSMRAVGQGTDTQYF	TGTGCCAGTAGTATGCGGGCGGTGGGACAGGGAACAGATACGCAGTATTTT
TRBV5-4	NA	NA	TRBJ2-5	CASSLGGASEETQYF	TGTGCCAGCAGCTTGGGGGGCGCTAGCGAGGAGACCCAGTACTTC
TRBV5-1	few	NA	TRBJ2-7	CASSPTGTPYEQYF	TGCGCCAGCAGCCCAACCGGGACACCCTACGAGCAGTACTTC
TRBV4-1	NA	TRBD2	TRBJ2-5	CASSQNALKRGGYQETQYF	TGCGCCAGCAGCCAAAACGCCCTCAAGCGGGGAGGGTACCAAGAGACCCAGTACTTC
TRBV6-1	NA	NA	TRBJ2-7	CASSEAGYEQYF	TGTGCCAGCAGTGAAGCCGGGTACGAGCAGTACTTC
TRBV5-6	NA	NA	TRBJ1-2	CASSQARRSYGYTF	TGTGCCAGCAGCCAGGCCCGGAGGAGCTATGGCTACACCTTC
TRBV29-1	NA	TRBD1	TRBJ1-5	CSFTDRVDQPQHF	TGCAGCTTCACTGACAGGGTGGATCAGCCCCAGCATTTT
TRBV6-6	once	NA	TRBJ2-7	CASSYPQEDEQYF	TGTGCCAGCAGTTACCCCCAGGAGGACGAGCAGTACTTC
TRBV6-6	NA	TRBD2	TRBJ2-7	CASKAGLAPYEQYF	TGTGCCAGCAAAGCCGGACTAGCTCCCTACGAGCAGTACTTC
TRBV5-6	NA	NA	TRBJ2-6	CASSLGSSSGANVLTF	TGTGCCAGCAGCTTGGGGTCTAGCTCTGGGGCCAACGTCCTGACTTTC